This entry lists 25 T cell receptor beta chains sequenced from one sample in a study of blood T cell repertoires in COVID-19. TCRdb's copy holds only in-frame clones and misses some; the assay was immunoSEQ multiplex PCR. Found here are 88,000 or so clones, around 88% of them singletons; the top ten hold roughly 1%. The source material was PBMCs or T cells enriched from blood (not recorded which). The receptors were gathered from a woman in her fifties or sixties with acute COVID-19.

The chain carries TRBV11-2 and TRBJ2-1, with D unresolved. The CDR3 extends over 14 amino acids. CDR1 is SGHAT, CDR2 FQNNGV, per germline. With 1 base removed from V and 9 bases from J, the gap between germline ends came to 13 bases. The CDR3 loop is CASSLALASGEQFF. CDR3 nucleotide sequence: TGTGCCAGCAGCTTAGCACTTGCATCTGGTGAGCAGTTCTTC.

The genes are TRBV5-1 and TRBJ2-7; D ambiguous. Germline CDR1 SGHRS, CDR2 YFSETQ. V was clipped by 2 bases and J by 3 bases, with 15 bases between them. The CDR3 runs 15 residues. The CDR3 DNA reads TGCGCCAGCAGCTTAAACGGAGAAGCTTACTACGAGCAGTACTTC. As protein: CASSLNGEAYYEQYF.

CDR3 coding DNA: TGTGCCAGCAGCTTCCGAGGGGGCTCCACGGGAAAAGCTTTCTTT. This codes for CASSFRGGSTGKAFF. This rearrangement joins TRBV5-8 to TRBJ1-1, with 7 bases identical to TRBD1. With 2 bases clipped from V and 9 bases from J, the junction kept 13 bases outside the gene matches. Germline V gene lookup returns CDR1 SGHTS and CDR2 YDEGEE. CDR3 length: 15 residues.

V and J are TRBV25-1 and TRBJ2-7; D call uncertain. The V gene's germline CDR1 is MGHDK and CDR2 SYGVNS. The V end was cut by 10 bases, the J end by 1 base, with 5 bases between. CDR3 size: 10 residues. Written as DNA, the CDR3 is TGTGCCAACTCTTCCTACGAGCAGTACTTC. The encoded protein is CANSSYEQYF.

CDR3 amino acids: CASSFGTDQETQYF. In DNA form, the CDR3 reads TGCGCCAGCAGCTTTGGGACTGACCAAGAGACCCAGTACTTC. V and J are TRBV5-1 and TRBJ2-5; possible D gene TRBD2, 6 bases. CDR3 length equals 14 residues. The V gene lost 2 bases and the J gene lost 0 bases, with 8 bases spanning the gap. CDR1 is SGHRS, CDR2 YFSETQ, per germline.

This rearrangement joins TRBV24-1 to TRBJ1-4, with D unclear. Per the germline V gene, CDR1 is KGHDR and CDR2 is SFDVKD. The CDR3 covers 15 residues. Trimming shortened V by 4 bases and J by 2 bases, and 10 bases separated the two germline ends. The CDR3, as DNA: TGTGCCACCAGTGAGGGTGGCAGGACTAATGAAAAACTGTTTTTT. Translating it yields CATSEGGRTNEKLFF.

This clone was picked up one time. The chain recombines TRBV19 with TRBJ2-1, with D possibly matching TRBD1 (6 bases). The germline V gene encodes CDR1 LNHDA and CDR2 SQIVND (reference sequence). Between the trimmed V and J ends, which lost 9 bases and 5 bases, there was a span of 17 bases. This CDR3 spans 14 amino acids. The CDR3 sequence: CARPLGGVNNEQFF. CDR3 bases: TGTGCCAGACCGCTAGGGGGAGTGAACAATGAGCAGTTCTTC.

Here the CDR3 reads CASSPPSAGDVNHPDTQYF. The DNA of the CDR3 is TGTGCCAGCAGCCCCCCTTCAGCGGGGGACGTCAATCACCCAGATACGCAGTATTTT. J is TRBJ2-3 and V is TRBV7-2; 8 nucleotides match TRBD2. The CDR3 extends over 19 amino acids. The V gene's germline CDR1 is SGHTA and CDR2 FQGNSA. V lost 5 bases, J lost 4 bases, and 20 bases stayed unmatched.

V usage is TRBV5-1 and J usage is TRBJ1-5, with a weak D call TRBD1 (5 bases). The germline V and J ends were trimmed by 4 bases and 0 bases, with 11 bases remaining between them. The CDR3 length is 15 residues. The V gene's germline CDR1 is SGHRS and CDR2 YFSETQ. CDR3 sequence (DNA): TGCGCCAGCAGCGCTTTAGGGGATAGCAATCAGCCCCAGCATTTT. It translates to CASSALGDSNQPQHF.

The J gene is TRBJ2-1, the V gene TRBV28; TRBD1 is a possible D gene (6 bases). Germline values: CDR1 MDHEN, CDR2 SYDVKM. The CDR3 has 14 amino acids. Trimming stripped 4 bases from V and 9 bases from J, with 16 bases between. Here the CDR3 reads CASSSLVGQREQFF. CDR3 in DNA: TGTGCCAGCAGTTCATTAGTCGGACAGCGTGAGCAGTTCTTC.

The rearrangement joins TRBV14 to TRBJ2-2, with TRBD1 matching over 9 bases. Germline CDR1 reads SGHDN; CDR2 reads FVKESK. With 0 bases clipped from V and 3 bases from J, the junction kept 5 bases outside the gene matches. This CDR3 spans 17 amino acids. The CDR3, as DNA: TGTGCCAGCAGCCAAGATCTCGGGACAGGGTACACCGGGGAGCTGTTTTTT. It codes for CASSQDLGTGYTGELFF.

V and J are TRBV4-1 and TRBJ2-1, with TRBD2 as a possible D gene (6 bases). The CDR3 contains 16 residues. CDR1 and CDR2 from the germline V gene are MGHRA and YSYEKL. Trimming took off 0 bases at V and 11 bases at J, with 20 bases between the two ends. CDR3: CASSQEGDLNSGKQFF. The CDR3 bases are TGCGCCAGCAGCCAAGAGGGGGACTTAAACTCGGGAAAGCAGTTCTTC.

V is TRBV19 and J is TRBJ1-1; D is undetermined. Germline lookup yields CDR1 LNHDA and CDR2 SQIVND (reference sequence). The germline V and J ends were trimmed by 5 bases and 1 base, with 14 bases remaining between them. The CDR3 sequence is 15 residues long. This CDR3 reads CASSPASGKNTEAFF. Written as DNA, the CDR3 is TGTGCCAGTAGTCCTGCTAGCGGGAAGAACACTGAAGCTTTCTTT.

The chain couples TRBV27 to TRBJ2-6, with D possibly being TRBD1 (6 bases). Per the germline V gene, CDR1 is MNHEY and CDR2 is SMNVEV (reference sequence). This CDR3 region has 17 residues. V was shortened by 4 bases and J by 0 bases, with 13 bases between the two germline ends. CDR3 protein: CASSSSRQASGANVLTF. CDR3 DNA: TGTGCCAGCAGTTCCTCTCGACAGGCCTCTGGGGCCAACGTCCTGACTTTC.

The CDR3 DNA is TGTGCCAGCAGCCAAGGCTGGGTAGCGAGAAAAAACAATGAGCAGTTCTTC. It specifies CASSQGWVARKNNEQFF. The V call is TRBV3-1 (or the pseudogene TRBV3-2), the J call TRBJ2-1; D perhaps matches TRBD2 (5 bases). This CDR3 comprises 17 residues. With 1 base removed from V and 5 bases from J, the gap between germline ends came to 18 bases. The germline CDR1 and CDR2 sequences are LGHDT and YNNKEL (reference sequence).

This clone is termed medium-sized. The genes are TRBV30 and TRBJ2-2; 7 bases agree with TRBD1. Germline loops: CDR1 GTSNPN, CDR2 SVGIG (reference sequence). CDR3 size: 15 residues. V lost 0 bases, J lost 0 bases, and 1 base stayed unmatched. CDR3 protein: CAWSVGTANTGELFF. CDR3 coding DNA: TGTGCCTGGAGTGTAGGGACAGCGAACACCGGGGAGCTGTTTTTT. The full variable domain, in which reference TRBV30 and TRBJ2-2 provide the parts outside the CDR3, is SQTIHQWPATLVQPVGSPLSLECTVEGTSNPNLYWYRQAAGRGLQLLFYSVGIGQISSEVPQNLSASRPQDRQFILSSKKLLLSDSGFYLCAWSVGTANTGELFFGEGSRLTVL.

This clone was observed a single time. The chain recombines TRBV4-1 with TRBJ1-6; D perhaps matches TRBD1 (5 bases). V was cut by 5 bases and J by 5 bases, with 13 bases left in between. Germline-derived CDR1 and CDR2 are MGHRA and YSYEKL. There are 15 residues in the CDR3. CDR3 residues: CASSFTGDHNSPLHF. CDR3 nucleotide sequence: TGCGCCAGCAGCTTTACAGGAGATCATAATTCACCCCTCCACTTT.

CDR3 nucleotide sequence: TGTGCCAGTAGTAGGACTCATTACAATGAGCAGTTCTTC. It translates to CASSRTHYNEQFF. This rearrangement joins TRBV19 to TRBJ2-1; the D gene is possibly TRBD2 (5 bases). CDR1 is LNHDA and CDR2 is SQIVND in the germline V gene (reference sequence). The CDR3 is made up of 13 amino acids. The V and J ends lost 4 bases and 4 bases respectively, with 8 bases between them. The whole variable domain, remainder taken from reference TRBV19 and TRBJ2-1, is DGGITQSPKYLFRKEGQNVTLSCEQNLNHDAMYWYRQDPGQGLRLIYYSQIVNDFQKGDIAEGYSVSREKKESFPLTVTSAQKNPTAFYLCASSRTHYNEQFFGPGTRLTVL.

The rearrangement joins TRBV19 to TRBJ2-7; 10 bases match TRBD1. CDR1 is LNHDA and CDR2 is SQIVND in the germline V gene (reference sequence). CDR3 size: 15 residues. J gave up 4 bases and V 1 base, and 4 bases lay outside the gene matches. CDR3 sequence: CASSIVSGQGYEQYF. The CDR3 DNA sequence: TGTGCCAGTAGTATAGTTTCGGGACAGGGGTACGAGCAGTACTTC.

This clone was observed a single time. This chain joins TRBV7-2 and TRBJ2-7; the match to TRBD2 covers 9 bases. J gave up 3 bases and V 5 bases, and 5 bases lay outside the gene matches. Germline V gene data show CDR1 as SGHTA and CDR2 as FQGNSA. The CDR3 sequence is 14 residues long. The DNA for the CDR3 is TGTGCCAGCAGCCCGCGGGAGGGCCTCTACGAGCAGTACTTC. It is translated as CASSPREGLYEQYF.

The rearrangement links TRBV2 to TRBJ2-2; a weak D match, TRBD1 (5 bases). In germline, CDR1 is SNHLY, CDR2 FYNNEI. Trimming took off 7 bases at V and 3 bases at J, with 12 bases between the two ends. This CDR3 is built from 14 residues. This CDR3 reads CASKLDTDTGELFF. The CDR3 nucleotides read TGTGCCAGCAAATTGGACACCGACACCGGGGAGCTGTTTTTT.

This chain uses TRBV4-1 with TRBJ2-1, with 14 bases that match TRBD2. This CDR3 has 19 residues. Germline-derived CDR1 and CDR2 are MGHRA and YSYEKL. Germline trimming cut 3 bases from V and 0 bases from J; bases unmatched to any gene: 7. CDR3 DNA sequence: TGCGCCAGCAGCCATAAGGGACTAGCGGGAGCGAGCTCCTACAATGAGCAGTTCTTC. Protein sequence: CASSHKGLAGASSYNEQFF.

This chain connects TRBV27 to TRBJ2-2; TRBD1 might be the D (5 bases). Per the germline V gene, CDR1 is MNHEY and CDR2 is SMNVEV (reference sequence). The CDR3 runs to 13 residues. Trimming cost V 2 bases and J 7 bases, with 8 bases left between them. The CDR3 DNA reads TGTGCCAGCAGTTTAAGGGGTAGCGGGGAGCTGTTTTTT. Translation gives CASSLRGSGELFF.

The chain has TRBV5-1 and TRBJ2-6, with TRBD1 matching 8 bases. Trimming at V came to 0 bases and at J to 0 bases, leaving 8 bases not matched to a gene. CDR3 size: 19 residues. CDR1 and CDR2 (germline): SGHRS, YFSETQ. CDR3 bases: TGCGCCAGCAGCTTGGTTTATGGACAGGGCCGCTCTGGGGCCAACGTCCTGACTTTC. Protein: CASSLVYGQGRSGANVLTF.

V usage is TRBV29-1 and J usage is TRBJ2-3, with D maybe TRBD2 (5 bases). This CDR3 is built from 15 residues. V shed 3 bases and J shed 1 base, with 14 bases lying between them. CDR1 and CDR2 (germline): SQVTM, ANQGSEA. The CDR3 reads CSVDRSGVGTDTQYF. DNA for the CDR3: TGCAGCGTTGACCGATCCGGGGTAGGCACAGATACGCAGTATTTT.